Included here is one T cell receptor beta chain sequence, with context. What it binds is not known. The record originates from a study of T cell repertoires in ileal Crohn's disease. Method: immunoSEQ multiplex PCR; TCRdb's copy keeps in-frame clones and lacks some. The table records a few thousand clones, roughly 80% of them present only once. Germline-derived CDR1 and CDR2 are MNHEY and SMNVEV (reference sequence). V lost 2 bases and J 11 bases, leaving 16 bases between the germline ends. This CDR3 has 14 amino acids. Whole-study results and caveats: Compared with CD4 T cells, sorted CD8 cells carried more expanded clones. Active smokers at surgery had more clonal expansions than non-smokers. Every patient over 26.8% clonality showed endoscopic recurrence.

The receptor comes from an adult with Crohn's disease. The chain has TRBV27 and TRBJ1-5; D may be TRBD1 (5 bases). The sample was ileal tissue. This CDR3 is CASSLGGTDQTQHF. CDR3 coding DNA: TGTGCCAGCAGTTTAGGCGGGACGGACCAAACCCAGCATTTT.